These T cell receptor beta chains were read from a single sample in a study of PD-1 blockade in classical Hodgkin lymphoma. Here immunoSEQ multiplex PCR was the method, and the copy in TCRdb shows in-frame clones only, minus some. The sample carries 9,500 to 12,000 clones, roughly 85% recorded once. This material consisted of CD8+ T cells from blood, taken before the fourth cycle of nivolumab. These receptors were collected from a human donor with classical Hodgkin lymphoma. The donor label of this sample is uncertain. The CDR3 runs from the conserved cysteine through the conserved F or W. D genes are given only for firm matches. Not all rows give a size; the values are once, few, many and, for expanded clones, a class.

v_gene	d_gene	abundance	j_gene	CDR3aa	CDR3nt
TRBV9	-	once	TRBJ2-5	CASSVELSQETQYF	TGTGCCAGCAGCGTAGAACTTAGCCAAGAGACCCAGTACTTC
TRBV15	TRBD2	-	TRBJ2-7	CATSPGASGSYEQYF	TGTGCCACCAGCCCAGGGGCTAGCGGGAGCTACGAGCAGTACTTC
TRBV4-1	-	-	TRBJ2-2	CASSQTNTGELFF	TGCGCCAGCAGCCAAACAAACACCGGGGAGCTGTTTTTT
TRBV6-1	-	-	TRBJ1-4	CASSEVVGANEKLFF	TGTGCCAGCAGTGAAGTGGTGGGGGCTAATGAAAAACTGTTTTTT
TRBV6-1	TRBD1	-	TRBJ1-2	CASSEPGQGVVFGYTF	TGTGCCAGCAGTGAACCGGGACAGGGGGTTGTTTTTGGCTACACCTTC
TRBV1	-	-	TRBJ1-5	CTSSQARDRHQPQHF	TGCACCAGCAGCCAAGCCCGGGACAGACATCAGCCCCAGCATTTT
TRBV2	TRBD1	-	TRBJ1-1	CASRDPRTGLNTEAFF	TGTGCCAGCAGGGATCCCAGGACAGGGCTGAACACTGAAGCTTTCTTT
TRBV7-9	-	-	TRBJ2-1	CASSLALPGVDNEQFF	TGTGCCAGCAGCTTAGCACTCCCGGGTGTGGACAATGAGCAGTTCTTC
TRBV10-2	-	-	TRBJ2-7	CASSDLLEYGDEQYF	TGCGCCAGCAGTGATCTCCTAGAGTACGGGGACGAGCAGTACTTC
TRBV7-9	-	-	TRBJ1-1	CASSLRQGQNTEAFF	TGTGCCAGCAGCTTAAGGCAGGGGCAAAACACTGAAGCTTTCTTT
TRBV18	-	-	TRBJ1-2	CASSPVPGEGYTF	TGTGCCAGCTCACCTGTCCCAGGGGAGGGCTACACCTTC
TRBV7-9	-	-	TRBJ2-1	CASSLVAGSPSNEQFF	TGTGCCAGCAGCTTAGTTGCAGGGTCCCCCTCCAATGAGCAGTTCTTC
TRBV4-2	TRBD2	-	TRBJ2-7	CASSQGGGSPSYEQYF	TGTGCCAGCAGCCAAGGAGGCGGGAGTCCCTCCTACGAGCAGTACTTC
TRBV27	-	-	TRBJ1-2	CASTGPEYGYTF	TGTGCCAGCACCGGACCGGAGTATGGCTACACCTTC
TRBV18	-	-	TRBJ2-7	CASSQDQGYEQYF	TGTGCCAGCTCACAAGATCAGGGTTACGAGCAGTACTTC
TRBV29-1	TRBD2	once	TRBJ2-7	CSVEFAGGPSYEQYF	TGCAGCGTTGAATTTGCGGGAGGCCCCTCCTACGAGCAGTACTTC
TRBV29-1	TRBD1	-	TRBJ1-2	CSVDRQGDGYTF	TGCAGCGTTGACAGACAGGGAGATGGCTACACCTTC
TRBV6-1	-	few	TRBJ1-2	CASSGQSSYGYTF	TGTGCCAGCAGCGGACAGTCAAGCTATGGCTACACCTTC
TRBV6-1	-	-	TRBJ2-1	CASSEGTYGRNEQFF	TGTGCCAGCAGTGAAGGGACATACGGCCGGAATGAGCAGTTCTTC
TRBV6-5	TRBD1	-	TRBJ2-7	CASRSGTDDNEQYF	TGTGCCAGCAGATCCGGGACAGACGATAACGAGCAGTACTTC
TRBV6-1	-	-	TRBJ2-7	CASSEVGTWDLTYEQYF	TGTGCCAGCAGTGAAGTTGGGACCTGGGACCTCACCTACGAGCAGTACTTC
TRBV27	TRBD2	-	TRBJ2-5	CASSPRGAGGVGRETQYF	TGTGCCAGCAGTCCGCGGGGGGCGGGAGGGGTCGGTAGGGAGACCCAGTACTTC
TRBV28	TRBD1	-	TRBJ2-7	CASSLGTGCHEQYF	TGTGCCAGCAGTTTAGGGACAGGGTGCCACGAGCAGTACTTC
TRBV4-1	TRBD2	-	TRBJ2-2	CASSQVTSGWTGELFF	TGCGCCAGCAGCCAAGTTACTAGCGGGTGGACCGGGGAGCTGTTTTTT
TRBV7-2	-	-	TRBJ2-5	CASSSWVQETQYF	TGTGCCAGCAGCTCATGGGTGCAAGAGACCCAGTACTTC
TRBV15	TRBD1	-	TRBJ1-1	CATGTGRNTEAFF	TGTGCCACCGGGACAGGCCGGAACACTGAAGCTTTCTTT
TRBV27	-	-	TRBJ2-2	CASMPGSGAGELFF	TGTGCCAGCATGCCAGGGTCTGGCGCCGGGGAGCTGTTTTTT
TRBV19	-	-	TRBJ2-7	CASSMFTGAYEQYF	TGTGCCAGTAGTATGTTCACGGGAGCCTACGAGCAGTACTTC
TRBV6-5	-	-	TRBJ2-5	CASRLTGQETQYF	TGTGCCAGCAGGTTGACAGGTCAAGAGACCCAGTACTTC
TRBV27	TRBD1	-	TRBJ2-7	CASQLRGPLSSYEQYF	TGTGCCAGCCAGCTCAGGGGGCCGCTAAGCTCCTACGAGCAGTACTTC
TRBV28	-	-	TRBJ1-5	CASSSIGVQPQHF	TGTGCCAGCAGTTCTATTGGAGTTCAGCCCCAGCATTTT
TRBV25-1	TRBD2	-	TRBJ2-1	CASSELTSGWYSYNEQFF	TGTGCCAGCAGTGAACTGACTAGCGGATGGTACTCCTACAATGAGCAGTTCTTC
TRBV6-5	-	-	TRBJ2-7	CASSYMGGSYEQYF	TGTGCCAGCAGTTACATGGGCGGATCCTACGAGCAGTACTTC
TRBV4-1	-	few	TRBJ2-7	CASSQERSTYEQYF	TGCGCCAGCAGCCAAGAGAGGTCTACCTACGAGCAGTACTTC
TRBV19	-	-	TRBJ2-1	CASSILEGRNEQFF	TGTGCCAGTAGTATACTGGAGGGGAGGAATGAGCAGTTCTTC
TRBV28	-	-	TRBJ2-7	CASSSDSYEQYF	TGTGCCAGCAGTTCGGACAGCTACGAGCAGTACTTC
TRBV29-1	-	-	TRBJ1-2	CSVEDLDGTYLGYTF	TGCAGCGTTGAAGATCTGGACGGGACGTACCTGGGCTACACCTTC
TRBV7-9	-	few	TRBJ2-7	CASSFSRTAYEQYF	TGTGCCAGCAGCTTCTCTCGGACAGCCTACGAGCAGTACTTC
TRBV2	-	-	TRBJ2-5	CASSEGNRGGETQYF	TGTGCCAGCAGTGAAGGGAATAGGGGAGGAGAGACCCAGTACTTC
TRBV27	-	-	TRBJ1-5	CASRLQGSGQPQHF	TGTGCCAGCAGACTTCAGGGAAGTGGTCAGCCCCAGCATTTT
TRBV5-1	-	-	TRBJ2-3	CASSLELDSTDTQYF	TGCGCCAGCAGCTTGGAATTGGACTCTACAGATACGCAGTATTTT